This T cell receptor beta chain was retrieved from a study of T cell repertoires in cytomegalovirus infection. Study summary: It was the public TCR beta signatures that indicated both CMV infection and matching HLA type. Study findings and constraints: HLA-C-restricted CMV clonotypes gave the most frequent clonotype in two of eight donors.

Germline values: CDR1 MDHEN, CDR2 SYDVKM. Trimming took 5 bases from V and 5 from J; bases not matched to a gene: 6. CDR3 length: 15 residues. TCRdb analysed the reads with MiXCR anew, one entry per CDR3 protein. The data hold 250,000 to 300,000 distinct CDR3 sequences, with under 30% observed a single time. Notes on this clonotype: Antigen unknown.

The sample taken for sequencing was PBMCs. The origin of this receptor is a human donor in good health (CMV status not recorded). Some clones in this sample may be carry-over from other donors' samples. The chain uses TRBV28 and TRBJ1-4; 9 bases agree with TRBD1. CDR3 DNA sequence: TGTGCCAGCAGTACCCCGGGACAGGGCAATGAAAAACTGTTTTTT. This gives the protein CASSTPGQGNEKLFF.